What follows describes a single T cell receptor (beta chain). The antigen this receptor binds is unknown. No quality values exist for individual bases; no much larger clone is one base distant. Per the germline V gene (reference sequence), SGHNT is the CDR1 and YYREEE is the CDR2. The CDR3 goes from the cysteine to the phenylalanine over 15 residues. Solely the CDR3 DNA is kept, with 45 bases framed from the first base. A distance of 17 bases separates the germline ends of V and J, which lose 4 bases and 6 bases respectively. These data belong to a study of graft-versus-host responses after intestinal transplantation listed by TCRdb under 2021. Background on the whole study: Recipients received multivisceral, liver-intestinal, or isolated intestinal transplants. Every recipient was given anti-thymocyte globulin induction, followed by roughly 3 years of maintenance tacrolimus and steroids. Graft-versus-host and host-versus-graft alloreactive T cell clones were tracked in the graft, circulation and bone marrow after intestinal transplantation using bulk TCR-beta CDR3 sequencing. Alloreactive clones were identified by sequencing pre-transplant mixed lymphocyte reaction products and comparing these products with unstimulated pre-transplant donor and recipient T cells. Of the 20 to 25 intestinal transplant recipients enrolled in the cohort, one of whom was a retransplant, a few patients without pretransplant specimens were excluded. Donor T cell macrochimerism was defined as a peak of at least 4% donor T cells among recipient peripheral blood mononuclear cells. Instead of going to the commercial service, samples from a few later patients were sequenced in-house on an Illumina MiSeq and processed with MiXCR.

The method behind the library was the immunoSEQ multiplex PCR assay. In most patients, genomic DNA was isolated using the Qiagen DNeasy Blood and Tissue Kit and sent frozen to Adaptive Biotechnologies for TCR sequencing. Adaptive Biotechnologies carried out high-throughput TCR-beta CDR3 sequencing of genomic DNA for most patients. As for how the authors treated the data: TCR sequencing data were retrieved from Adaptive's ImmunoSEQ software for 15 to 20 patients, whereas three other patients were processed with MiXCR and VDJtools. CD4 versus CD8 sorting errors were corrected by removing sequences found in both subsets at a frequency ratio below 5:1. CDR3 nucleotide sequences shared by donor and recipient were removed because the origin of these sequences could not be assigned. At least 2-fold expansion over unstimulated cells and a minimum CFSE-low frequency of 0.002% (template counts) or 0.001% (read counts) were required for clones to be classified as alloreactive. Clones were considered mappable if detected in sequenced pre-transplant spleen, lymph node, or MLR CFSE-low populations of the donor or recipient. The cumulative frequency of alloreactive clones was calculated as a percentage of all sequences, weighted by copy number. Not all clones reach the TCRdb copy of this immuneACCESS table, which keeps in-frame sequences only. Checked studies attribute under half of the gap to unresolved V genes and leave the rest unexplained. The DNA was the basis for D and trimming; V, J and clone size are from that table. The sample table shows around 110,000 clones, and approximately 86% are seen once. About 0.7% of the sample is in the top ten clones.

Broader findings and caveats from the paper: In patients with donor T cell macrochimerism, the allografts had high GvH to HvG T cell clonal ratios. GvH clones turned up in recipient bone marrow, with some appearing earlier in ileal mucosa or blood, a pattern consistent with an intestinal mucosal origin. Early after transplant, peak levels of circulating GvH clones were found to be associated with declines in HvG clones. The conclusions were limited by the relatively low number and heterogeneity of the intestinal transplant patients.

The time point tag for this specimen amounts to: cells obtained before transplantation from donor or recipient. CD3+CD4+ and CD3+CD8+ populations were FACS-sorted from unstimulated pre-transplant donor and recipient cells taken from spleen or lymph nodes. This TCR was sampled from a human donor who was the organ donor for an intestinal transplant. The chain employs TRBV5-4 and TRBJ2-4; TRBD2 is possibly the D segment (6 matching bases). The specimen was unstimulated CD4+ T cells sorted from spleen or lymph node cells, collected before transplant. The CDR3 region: CASSQTSTGGNIQYF. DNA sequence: TGTGCCAGCAGCCAGACTAGTACAGGCGGAAACATTCAGTACTTC.